The T cell receptor (beta chain) under discussion was sequenced for a study of T cell responses to AZD1222 COVID-19 vaccine. Study results and caveats: No repertoire was sampled before or during the peak T cell response, only after it.

Clones were read by immunoSEQ multiplex PCR, and TCRdb kept only the in-frame ones, dropping some. The table records tens of thousands of clones, roughly 89% of them present only once. Regarding this clone: Antigen specificity is unknown.

Between the trimmed V and J ends, which lost 0 bases and 2 bases, there was a span of 8 bases. This CDR3 contains 14 residues. Germline V gene lookup returns CDR1 SGHDN and CDR2 FVKESK. Sample: peripheral blood, taken on day 0 of AZD1222 vaccination. The V and J genes are TRBV14 and TRBJ2-7, with D unclear. The TCR originated in an adult in good health. The CDR3 DNA is TGTGCCAGCAGCCAAGAAGGCAGGACCTACGAGCAGTACTTC. It translates to CASSQEGRTYEQYF.